This paragraph reports one T cell receptor beta chain. The antigen is unknown. This sample is drawn from a study of T cells in Graves' hyperthyroidism and ophthalmopathy. On the study more broadly: At initial diagnosis, before any treatment had begun, peripheral blood was obtained. Whole-study results and caveats: A model of 13 V-J pairs discriminated ophthalmopathy from stable hyperthyroidism. Expanded thyroid clonotypes (above 0.001) were mostly also found in blood.

Patients having uncontrolled infection, another autoimmune disease, pregnancy or lactation were not included. Germline V gene lookup returns CDR1 SNHLY and CDR2 FYNNEI. The V end lost 3 bases, the J end lost 12 bases, and 12 bases lay between the germline ends. The CDR3 has 11 residues. TCR beta CDR3 regions were amplified from RNA. The primer set for the first-round RT-PCR of the TCR CDR3 was HTBI. TCRdb passed the multiplex PCR reads through MiXCR, listing each CDR3 protein once. This sample yields nearly 250,000 distinct CDR3 sequences, of which around 25% are seen a single time; about a third belongs to the top ten.

The sample consisted of blood. The source is a middle-aged woman with Graves' ophthalmopathy. The chain employs TRBV2 and TRBJ2-7; D gene unclear. Here the CDR3 reads CASSDFGRLYF. The DNA for the CDR3 is TGTGCCAGCAGTGATTTCGGCAGGTTGTACTTC.